The 22 T cell receptor beta chains reported below all come from one sample, sequenced in a study of graft-versus-host responses after intestinal transplantation (dated by TCRdb to 2020 to 2022). Library preparation was by the immunoSEQ multiplex PCR assay. The table comes from immuneACCESS by way of TCRdb, which keeps in-frame sequences with V and J called. Part of the clones is missing from these tables; in studies checked, under half for an unresolved V gene and the rest for unknown reasons. This sample is represented by 98,000 or so clones; about 84% of them were singletons. The ten most abundant clones make up roughly 1.4% of the sample. Source: PBMCs, taken 255 days after intestinal transplant. These receptors were taken from a human patient who received an intestinal transplant, so some T cells may come from the graft donor.

This rearrangement joins TRBV18 to TRBJ1-2; possibly TRBD1 for D (5 bases). V was clipped by 4 bases and J by 0 bases, with 12 bases between them. Germline V CDR1 and CDR2: KGHSH, LQKENI. This CDR3 is 15 amino acids long. The CDR3 spells CASSRTSQANYGYTF. For the CDR3, the DNA is TGTGCCAGCTCACGGACATCCCAAGCTAACTATGGCTACACCTTC.

The chain carries TRBV10-1 and TRBJ2-3, with 15 nucleotides matching TRBD2. The CDR3 is 20 residues long. Germline V lookup: CDR1 WNHNN, CDR2 SYGVQD (reference sequence). Losses at the gene ends were 3 bases for V and 2 bases for J; bases not matched to a gene: 12. The CDR3 reads CASSDLGLAGGQGTTDTQYF. In DNA form, the CDR3 reads TGCGCCAGCAGTGACCTGGGACTAGCGGGGGGCCAGGGGACCACAGATACGCAGTATTTT.

The V and J genes are TRBV30 and TRBJ1-5; D is perhaps TRBD1 (6 bases). This CDR3 has 13 amino acids. Germline CDR1 and CDR2: GTSNPN and SVGIG (reference sequence). The V end was cut by 4 bases, the J end by 4 bases, with 11 bases between. The CDR3 is CAWTGTPNQPQHF. The CDR3 DNA sequence: TGTGCCTGGACCGGGACACCAAATCAGCCCCAGCATTTT.

A note on this clone: Other DNA sequences in the same sample also yield this CDR3. This chain joins TRBV9 and TRBJ1-4; D unclear. The CDR3 has 13 residues. Trimming cost V 0 bases and J 4 bases, with 4 bases left between them. CDR1 SGDLS and CDR2 YYNGEE come from the germline V gene. CDR3 loop: CASSVDGNEKLFF. The DNA of the CDR3 is TGTGCCAGCAGCGTAGACGGTAATGAAAAACTGTTTTTT.

The chain uses TRBV28 and TRBJ1-2; 7 bases are shared with TRBD1. The CDR3 spans 12 residues. The J segment lost 7 bases and the V segment lost 3 bases, leaving 2 bases of the junction unmatched. Germline CDR1 is MDHEN and CDR2 is SYDVKM. The CDR3 DNA follows: TGTGCCAGCAGTTTGGGACAGACTGGCTACACCTTC. It translates to CASSLGQTGYTF.

The V and J genes are TRBV23-1 and TRBJ1-2, with D hard to call. TRBV23-1 is identified as an open reading frame with a role that is uncertain. V lost 3 bases to trimming and J lost 7 bases, with 15 bases between them. This CDR3 region has 14 residues. The CDR3 coding sequence is TGCGCCAGCAGTCAGAGAGGCCCCCTAGGTGGCTACACCTTC. It yields the protein CASSQRGPLGGYTF.

This chain connects TRBV6-1 to TRBJ2-3, with 7 nucleotides matching TRBD2. CDR1 and CDR2 from the germline V gene are MNHNS and SASEGT. The CDR3 has 15 residues. V shed 6 bases and J 0 bases; nucleotides not matched to a gene: 6. The CDR3 loop is CASRLALSSTDTQYF. In DNA form, the CDR3 reads TGTGCCAGCAGACTAGCGCTCTCTAGCACAGATACGCAGTATTTT.

The gene calls are TRBV9 and TRBJ1-1; D gene uncertain. Trimming shortened V by 2 bases and J by 0 bases, and 5 bases separated the two germline ends. The CDR3 sequence is 13 residues long. The germline V gene encodes CDR1 SGDLS and CDR2 YYNGEE. The CDR3 DNA sequence: TGTGCCAGCAGCGTTCAGCTGAACACTGAAGCTTTCTTT. It yields the protein CASSVQLNTEAFF.

V gene TRBV5-5 combines with J gene TRBJ1-2, with D possibly being TRBD1 (5 bases). CDR1 SGHKS and CDR2 YYEKEE come from the germline V gene (reference sequence). The CDR3 has 17 residues. V shed 2 bases and J shed 0 bases, with 17 bases lying between them. The CDR3 loop reads CASSFSGPEVSNYGYTF. The CDR3, as DNA: TGTGCCAGCAGCTTTTCGGGGCCAGAGGTATCTAACTATGGCTACACCTTC.

The chain has TRBV5-6 and TRBJ1-2; D might be TRBD1 (6 bases). This CDR3 has 12 amino acids. Germline assignment: CDR1 SGHDT and CDR2 YYEEEE. With 2 bases removed from V and 8 bases from J, the gap between germline ends came to 10 bases. The CDR3 region is CASSLNREGYTF. CDR3 nucleotides: TGTGCCAGCAGCTTAAACAGGGAAGGCTACACCTTC.

The rearrangement links TRBV7-6 to TRBJ1-1; D is perhaps TRBD1 (5 bases). Germline assignment: CDR1 SGHVS and CDR2 FNYEAQ. Deletions cut 2 bases from V and 1 base from J, with 14 bases between. The CDR3 runs to 16 residues. The CDR3 spells CASSLRPGRGNTEAFF. In nucleotides, the CDR3 is TGTGCCAGCAGCTTAAGACCGGGACGCGGGAACACTGAAGCTTTCTTT.

The chain employs TRBV6-1 and TRBJ2-5, with D hard to call. V lost 4 bases to trimming and J lost 3 bases, with 9 bases between them. Germline assignment: CDR1 MNHNS and CDR2 SASEGT. The CDR3 covers 13 residues. CDR3 sequence reads: CASSGRSKETQYF. The CDR3 DNA reads as TGTGCCAGCAGTGGGCGGTCAAAAGAGACCCAGTACTTC.

The chain joins TRBV9 to TRBJ2-3, with TRBD2 matching over 7 bases. Germline V gene data show CDR1 as SGDLS and CDR2 as YYNGEE. The ends lost 4 bases at V and 3 bases at J; junction bases unmatched: 5. There are 14 residues in the CDR3. As DNA, the CDR3 is TGTGCCAGCAGCAGGGAGGGGACGACAGATACGCAGTATTTT. It codes for CASSREGTTDTQYF. Looking up the rest from reference TRBV9 and TRBJ2-3 gives the full variable domain: DSGVTQTPKHLITATGQRVTLRCSPRSGDLSVYWYQQSLDQGLQFLIQYYNGEERAKGNILERFSAQQFPDLHSELNLSSLELGDSALYFCASSREGTTDTQYFGPGTRLTVL.

J is TRBJ2-7 and V is TRBV7-8; TRBD1 aligns across 10 bases. Germline CDR1 is SGHVS and CDR2 is FQNEAQ. CDR3 length: 15 amino acids. With V trimmed by 5 bases and J by 3 bases, 7 bases remained unmatched. CDR3: CASSPRTGGLYEQYF. In DNA, the CDR3 is TGTGCCAGCAGCCCTCGGACAGGGGGGCTCTACGAGCAGTACTTC.

This chain uses TRBV5-1 with TRBJ2-3; 10 positions agree with TRBD2. The CDR3 is 18 residues long. CDR1 SGHRS and CDR2 YFSETQ come from the germline V gene. Trimming cost V 0 bases and J 1 base; bases outside gene matches: 8. Here the CDR3 DNA reads TGCGCCAGCAGCTTGGTTGGGCTAGCGGGAGTTTGCACAGATACGCAGTATTTT. This translates into CASSLVGLAGVCTDTQYF.

The rearrangement joins TRBV7-9 to TRBJ1-1, with D tentatively TRBD1 (5 bases). V lost 6 bases to trimming and J lost 1 base, with 6 bases between them. The CDR3 runs 12 residues. The germline gives CDR1 SEHNR, CDR2 FQNEAQ (reference sequence). CDR3 protein: CASSRGNTEAFF. CDR3 nucleotides: TGTGCCAGCAGTAGGGGGAACACTGAAGCTTTCTTT.

The chain uses TRBV27 and TRBJ1-3; D unresolved. CDR1 is MNHEY, CDR2 SMNVEV, per germline (reference sequence). This CDR3 region has 15 residues. V shed 3 bases and J shed 2 bases, with 11 bases lying between them. In nucleotides, the CDR3 is TGTGCCAGCAGTTTTAACCTGCGCCCTGGAAACACCATATATTTT. Encoded protein: CASSFNLRPGNTIYF.

The J gene is TRBJ2-4, the V gene TRBV14, with D hard to call. Germline V gene lookup returns CDR1 SGHDN and CDR2 FVKESK. V lost 0 bases and J 10 bases, leaving 13 bases between the germline ends. This CDR3 comprises 14 residues. In nucleotides, the CDR3 is TGTGCCAGCAGCCAAGATTCGGGTGGAGCTATTCAGTACTTC. Residues: CASSQDSGGAIQYF.

This clone was seen once. The chain combines TRBV28 with TRBJ1-5, with D tentatively TRBD1 (5 bases). Germline V gene sequence: CDR1 MDHEN, CDR2 SYDVKM. Deletions cut 2 bases from V and 3 bases from J, with 11 bases between. This CDR3 is 15 amino acids long. The CDR3 spells CASSLHQGNNQPQHF. In nucleotides, the CDR3 is TGTGCCAGCAGTTTACACCAGGGAAACAATCAGCCCCAGCATTTT. Full variable domain (outside the CDR3, taken from reference TRBV28 and TRBJ1-5): DVKVTQSSRYLVKRTGEKVFLECVQDMDHENMFWYRQDPGLGLRLIYFSYDVKMKEKGDIPEGYSVSREKKERFSLILESASTNQTSMYLCASSLHQGNNQPQHFGDGTRLSIL.

The chain combines TRBV6-4 with TRBJ2-3; 9 nucleotides line up with TRBD1. V was pared by 0 bases and J by 8 bases, with 3 bases of the junction left unmatched. The V gene's germline CDR1 is MRHNA and CDR2 SNTAGT. The CDR3 extends over 14 amino acids. The CDR3 coding sequence is TGTGCCAGCAGTGACTCTACAGGGGGCGCTACGCAGTATTTT. Translating it yields CASSDSTGGATQYF.

The chain recombines TRBV7-6 with TRBJ1-4; 11 positions agree with TRBD1. V was pared by 5 bases and J by 4 bases, with 9 bases of the junction left unmatched. CDR3 size: 17 residues. Germline V CDR1 and CDR2: SGHVS, FNYEAQ. The CDR3 is CASSPGTGGSDNEKLFF. CDR3 DNA: TGTGCCAGCAGCCCAGGGACAGGGGGATCGGATAATGAAAAACTGTTTTTT. The full variable domain, rest sourced from reference TRBV7-6 and TRBJ1-4, is GAGVSQSPRYKVTKRGQDVALRCDPISGHVSLYWYRQALGQGPEFLTYFNYEAQQDKSGLPNDRFSAERPEGSISTLTIQRTEQRDSAMYRCASSPGTGGSDNEKLFFGSGTQLSVL.

V usage is TRBV10-1 and J usage is TRBJ2-7, with 11 positions matching TRBD2. The germline gives CDR1 WNHNN, CDR2 SYGVQD (reference sequence). Germline trimming cut 1 base from V and 6 bases from J; bases unmatched to any gene: 11. The CDR3 contains 17 residues. CDR3 coding DNA: TGCGCCAGCAGTGAGTACCCCTTAGCGGGAGGGCCCTGCGAGCAGTACTTC. Its protein is CASSEYPLAGGPCEQYF.